This T cell receptor (beta chain) appears in the sequencing data of a study of blood T cell repertoires in COVID-19. This clone was seen only once. Profiled with immunoSEQ multiplex PCR; TCRdb holds only in-frame clones, not every one. The sample has about 320,000 clones; about 91% are singletons. Seattle patient enrollment occurred during active infection, with longitudinal follow-up thereafter. The sequenced sample was peripheral blood. This receptor was obtained from a woman in her 30s with COVID-19, enrolled during active disease.

CDR3 DNA sequence: TGTGCCAGCAGTGTAGGTAGCGGGGGGCTCACAGATACGCAGTATTTT. Encoded protein: CASSVGSGGLTDTQYF. The V gene is TRBV2, the J gene TRBJ2-3; 10 nucleotides line up with TRBD2. The CDR3 consists of 16 residues. The V gene end was trimmed by 4 bases and the J gene end by 2 bases; junction bases not matched to a gene: 6. The germline CDR1 and CDR2 sequences are SNHLY and FYNNEI.